This T cell receptor beta chain was sequenced in a study of post-analysis software for immune sequencing data. Study summary: The courses of disease that were included comprised relapsing-remitting, secondary progressive and progressive-relapsing multiple sclerosis.

To note about this clonotype: Its antigen is currently unknown.

Unique molecular identifiers tagged the TCR beta cDNA libraries. From approximately 0.95 to 9.8 million T cells, 500,000 or so cDNA molecules were obtained. TCRdb itself ran the PCR reads through MiXCR, one entry per CDR3 protein. This table has about 460,000 distinct CDR3 sequences, roughly 46% appearing once. General study findings and limits: Five or six TRBV segments were more frequent in patients than controls; TRBV5-6, TRBV5-1 and TRBV20-1 belonged to this group. Strong co-clustering by F measure was evident for samples that had been prepared in the same batch. Multiple sclerosis was associated with a significant reduction in normalized Chao1 diversity relative to controls.

Germline loops: CDR1 MGHRA, CDR2 YSYEKL. Trimming shortened V by 1 base and J by 2 bases, and 14 bases separated the two germline ends. CDR3 length: 16 amino acids. This receptor was taken from a girl between 5 and 17 years old with multiple sclerosis. The chain links TRBV4-1 to TRBJ1-1, with D possibly being TRBD1 (5 bases). Sequenced sample: blood. The DNA of the CDR3 is TGCGCCAGCAGCCAAGGGGCCCGGCAGGGTAACACTGAAGCTTTCTTT. Its translation is CASSQGARQGNTEAFF.